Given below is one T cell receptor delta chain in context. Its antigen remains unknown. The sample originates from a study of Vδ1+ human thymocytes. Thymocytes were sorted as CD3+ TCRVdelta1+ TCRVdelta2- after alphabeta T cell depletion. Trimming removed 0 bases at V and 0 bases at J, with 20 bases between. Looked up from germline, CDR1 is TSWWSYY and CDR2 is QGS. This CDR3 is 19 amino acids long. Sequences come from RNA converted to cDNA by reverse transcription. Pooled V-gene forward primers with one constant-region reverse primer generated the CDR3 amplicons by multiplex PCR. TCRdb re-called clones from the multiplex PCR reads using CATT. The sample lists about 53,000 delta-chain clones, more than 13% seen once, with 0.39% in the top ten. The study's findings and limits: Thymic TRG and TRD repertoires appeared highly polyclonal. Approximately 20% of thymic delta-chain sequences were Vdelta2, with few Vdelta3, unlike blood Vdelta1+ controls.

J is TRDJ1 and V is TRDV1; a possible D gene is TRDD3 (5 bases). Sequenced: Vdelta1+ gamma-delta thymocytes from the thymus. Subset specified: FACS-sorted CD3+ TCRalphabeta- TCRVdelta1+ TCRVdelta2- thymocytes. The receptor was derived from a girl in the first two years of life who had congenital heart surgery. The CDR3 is CALGELRPCWVPYTDKLIF. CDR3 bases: TGTGCTCTTGGGGAACTAAGGCCGTGCTGGGTGCCGTACACCGATAAACTCATCTTT.